These T cell receptor beta chains were read from a single sample in a study of blood T cell repertoires in COVID-19. Clones were sequenced by immunoSEQ multiplex PCR, and TCRdb holds only the in-frame ones, with some missing. The table shows roughly 250,000 clones, with about 90% occurring only once. Sequenced material: PBMCs or T cells enriched from blood (not recorded which). The receptors originated from a man aged 50 to 59 who had been exposed to COVID-19. Both conserved end residues are part of each CDR3. The D gene is left open where the match is weak. Part of the rows lack a size; the others show once, few, many or a class for expanded clones.

clone size	D gene	V gene	J gene	CDR3 DNA	CDR3 protein
-	TRBD2	TRBV9	TRBJ2-1	TGTGCCAGCAGCGTTAGCCAGGAGGCTAGCGGGGGGGCCGAGTTCTTC	CASSVSQEASGGAEFF
-	-	TRBV11-3	TRBJ1-1	TGTGCCAGCAGTCCCGGGGTGGAAGCTTTCTTT	CASSPGVEAFF
-	-	TRBV7-9	TRBJ1-2	TGTGCCAGCAGCTTAAACAGCAACCTCCAAGGCTACACCTTC	CASSLNSNLQGYTF
-	TRBD1	TRBV28	TRBJ1-5	TGTGCCAGCAGCGGGACAGGGAATCAGCCCCAGCATTTT	CASSGTGNQPQHF
-	TRBD2	TRBV6-5	TRBJ2-1	TGTGCCAGTCTCACTAGCGGGGGCTACAATGAGCAGTTCTTC	CASLTSGGYNEQFF
-	-	TRBV4-2	TRBJ1-6	TGTGCCAGCAGCCAAGAGGCCTTTCATCCCCTCCACTTT	CASSQEAFHPLHF
-	-	TRBV28	TRBJ1-5	TGTGCCAGCAGTTCAGGGAGGCGGGGGCATCAGCCCCAGCATTTT	CASSSGRRGHQPQHF
once	TRBD1	TRBV19	TRBJ1-1	TGTGCCAGTAGTGAACCAGACAGGGGAGGCACTGAAGCTTTCTTT	CASSEPDRGGTEAFF
-	-	TRBV28	TRBJ1-6	TGTGCCAGCAGTTTAGTTTACGTGACAGTAAATTCACCCCTCCACTTT	CASSLVYVTVNSPLHF
-	TRBD2	TRBV5-1	TRBJ2-7	TGCGCCAGCAGCTTGGATCGGGGGGGCCGCTACGAGCAGTACTTC	CASSLDRGGRYEQYF
-	TRBD1	TRBV28	TRBJ1-5	TGTGCCAGCAGACTTGACAGGGGAACTCAGCCCCAGCATTTT	CASRLDRGTQPQHF
-	-	TRBV19	TRBJ1-4	TGTGCCAGTAGTATAATGGGACAACCTAATGAAAAACTGTTTTTT	CASSIMGQPNEKLFF
-	TRBD2	TRBV5-5	TRBJ2-1	TGTGCCAGCAGCTTGGCCGGAACTAGCGGGCCCCGAGGAGGTGGCAATGAGCAGTTCTTC	CASSLAGTSGPRGGGNEQFF
-	TRBD1	TRBV7-3	TRBJ1-1	TGTGCCAGCAGCCAGACTGGAGGGGGCTTCACTGAAGCTTTCTTT	CASSQTGGGFTEAFF
-	-	TRBV7-3	TRBJ2-2	TGTGCCAGCAGCCTTTACAAGATTCGCGGGGAGCTGTTTTTT	CASSLYKIRGELFF
once	-	TRBV27	TRBJ2-5	TGTGCCAGCAGTTTATCCACGGGCCGGGCGGGGACCCAGTACTTC	CASSLSTGRAGTQYF
-	TRBD1	TRBV29-1	TRBJ1-1	TGCAGCGTTCACAAGGGGGCAGCGAACACTGAAGCTTTCTTT	CSVHKGAANTEAFF
-	TRBD1	TRBV5-4	TRBJ2-1	TGTGCCAGCAGCCCCCCTCCGGGACAGAGCACCAATGAGCAGTTCTTC	CASSPPPGQSTNEQFF
-	TRBD2	TRBV29-1	TRBJ2-1	TGCAGCGTTCGCAGGACTAGCGGGGACAATGAGCAGTTCTTC	CSVRRTSGDNEQFF
-	-	TRBV2	TRBJ1-1	TGTGCCAGCAGTGATCTAGGGGCCTACTTGGTCGAGACTGAAGCTTTCTTT	CASSDLGAYLVETEAFF
-	TRBD1	TRBV5-6	TRBJ1-4	TGTGCCAGCAGCTTGAAGACAGGGAGTCAGGAAAAACTGTTTTTT	CASSLKTGSQEKLFF
-	-	TRBV30	TRBJ1-6	TGTGCCTGGAGCGAGCAGGGATTCTCACCCCTCCACTTT	CAWSEQGFSPLHF
-	TRBD1	TRBV5-6	TRBJ1-1	TGTGCCAGCAGCTTCTCAACCGGGACAGGGAGCACTGAAGCTTTCTTT	CASSFSTGTGSTEAFF
-	TRBD2	TRBV10-3	TRBJ2-1	TGTGCCATCAGTGAGAAAATCGGGACTAGCGGCTACAATGAGCAGTTCTTC	CAISEKIGTSGYNEQFF
once	TRBD1	TRBV15	TRBJ2-7	TGTGCCACCAGCAGGGACAGGGAGTCCTACGAGCAGTACTTC	CATSRDRESYEQYF